What follows is one T cell receptor beta chain and its context. Libraries were prepared by immunoSEQ multiplex PCR; TCRdb keeps only in-frame clonotypes and omits some of them. The table records 250,000 or so clones, more than 80% of them present only once. V was pared by 0 bases and J by 0 bases, with 1 base of the junction left unmatched. CDR3 length: 15 amino acids. Germline V CDR1 and CDR2: SGHVS, FQNEAQ. These data belong to a study of blood T cell repertoires in COVID-19. Across the study: Sites in the United States, Italy and Spain provided acute and convalescent COVID-19 samples. The cDNA or gDNA used as material had been derived from T cells, B-cell-depleted T cells, or PBMCs.

Specimen: peripheral blood. The chain links TRBV7-8 to TRBJ2-5; 7 bases map to TRBD2. The source is a woman in her twenties or thirties with active or convalescent COVID-19. The CDR3 sequence: CASSLAGGYQETQYF. CDR3 bases: TGTGCCAGCAGCTTAGCGGGGGGGTACCAAGAGACCCAGTACTTC.